Below are 27 T cell receptor beta chains sequenced from a single sample in a study of T cells in Graves' hyperthyroidism and ophthalmopathy. What was amplified from RNA transcripts were TCR beta CDR3 regions. An initial round of RT-PCR targeting the TCR CDR3 relied on the HTBI primer set. In TCRdb, the multiplex PCR reads were re-called with MiXCR into one record per CDR3 protein. Of a few hundred thousand distinct CDR3 sequences listed, 15% to 18% were seen once; the top ten hold about 27%. The specimen was blood. Receptors originate from a woman aged 18-35 years with Graves' hyperthyroidism that later progressed to Graves' ophthalmopathy.

The chain joins TRBV4-1 to TRBJ2-5; possible D gene TRBD1, 5 bases. Germline V CDR1 and CDR2: MGHRA, YSYEKL. The CDR3 spans 16 residues. V was trimmed by 1 base and J by 3 bases, leaving 15 bases between them. CDR3 in amino acids: CASSQVWKTEEETQYF. CDR3 bases: TGCGCCAGCAGCCAAGTCTGGAAGACAGAGGAAGAGACCCAGTACTTC.

In its sample, this clonotype was seen many times. The chain uses TRBV12-5 and TRBJ2-3, with D uncertain. Looked up from germline, CDR1 is LGHNT and CDR2 is FRNRAP. The CDR3 sequence is 12 residues long. Trimming stripped 7 bases from V and 8 bases from J, with 13 bases between. For the CDR3, the DNA is TGTGCTAGTGCCTTGACCCAAGGTACGCAGTATTTT. Protein product: CASALTQGTQYF.

This clonotype was detected only a few times. The J gene is TRBJ1-1, the V gene TRBV12-3 or TRBV12-4; possible D gene TRBD1, 5 bases. Trimming removed 1 base at V and 2 bases at J, with 11 bases between. The CDR3 is made up of 15 amino acids. The CDR3 coding sequence is TGTGCCAGCAGTTTAGGACTGGGGCTCAACACTGAAGCTTTCTTT. It yields the protein CASSLGLGLNTEAFF.

The table lists this clonotype with many counts. The gene calls are TRBV28 and TRBJ1-2, with D unresolved. This CDR3 has 13 amino acids. The germline V and J ends were trimmed by 2 bases and 1 base, with 5 bases remaining between them. Germline values: CDR1 MDHEN, CDR2 SYDVKM. The CDR3 here is CASSLRDNYGYTF. The CDR3 region has the DNA TGTGCCAGCAGTTTACGGGATAACTATGGCTACACCTTC.

Worth noting for this clonotype: This sequence may be a read error, since a much larger clone differs from it by one base. This CDR3 reads CASSSQGRNTGEPFF. As DNA, the CDR3 is TGCGCCAGCAGCTCTCAGGGACGGAACACCGGGGAGCCGTTTTTT. This chain uses TRBV4-3 with TRBJ2-2; perhaps D is TRBD1 or TRBD2 (5 bases each). Germline V CDR1 and CDR2: LGHNA, YSLEER. The CDR3 sequence is 15 residues long.

With respect to this clonotype: Just one base apart from a much larger clone, this may be a read error. The chain joins TRBV11-2 to TRBJ2-1; 8 nucleotides line up with TRBD2. J was trimmed by 7 bases and V by 6 bases; bases with no gene match: 11. This CDR3 is 15 amino acids long. In germline, CDR1 is SGHAT, CDR2 FQNNGV. CDR3 coding DNA: TGTGCCAGCAGTGATGACGGGAGGGCTGCTAATGAGCAGTTCTTC. Protein product: CASSDDGRAANEQFF. Full variable domain (missing parts from reference TRBV11-2 and TRBJ2-1): EAGVAQSPRYKIIEKRQSVAFWCNPISGHATLYWYQQILGQGPKLLIQFQNNGVVDDSQLPKDRFSAERLKGVDSTLKIQPAKLEDSAVYLCASSDDGRAANEQFFGPGTRLTVL.

This clonotype was seen ten or more times. This chain uses TRBV20-1 with TRBJ2-1, with D tentatively TRBD2 (6 bases). The CDR3 has 14 residues. V lost 3 bases and J 4 bases, leaving 13 bases between the germline ends. The germline gives CDR1 DFQATT, CDR2 SNEGSKA (reference sequence). The CDR3 is CSASAAGRYNEQFF. The CDR3 DNA follows: TGCAGTGCTAGTGCGGCAGGGAGGTACAATGAGCAGTTCTTC.

This clonotype appeared many times. J is TRBJ1-1 and V is TRBV27; D is unresolved. This CDR3 region has 17 residues. The V and J ends lost 2 bases and 0 bases respectively, with 16 bases between them. Germline CDR1 is MNHEY and CDR2 is SMNVEV (reference sequence). In DNA, the CDR3 is TGTGCCAGCAGTTTACGCCCATCCGGACGAATGAACACTGAAGCTTTCTTT. It yields the protein CASSLRPSGRMNTEAFF.

This clonotype showed up many times. The chain carries TRBV20-1 and TRBJ2-3; 10 bases map to TRBD2. Germline V gives CDR1 DFQATT, CDR2 SNEGSKA (reference sequence). After removal of 3 bases from V and 4 bases from J, the junction contained 7 bases not matched to a gene. The CDR3 covers 15 residues. CDR3 sequence: CSASGLAGVADTQYF. In DNA form, the CDR3 reads TGCAGTGCTAGCGGTCTAGCGGGAGTTGCAGATACGCAGTATTTT.

There are many counts of this clonotype. The chain is built from TRBV30 and TRBJ1-6; D remains unclear. The V gene lost 1 base and the J gene lost 10 bases, with 29 bases spanning the gap. CDR3 length equals 19 residues. The germline V gene has CDR1 GTSNPN and CDR2 SVGIG (reference sequence). The CDR3 sequence: CAWSAHSAHESGLRSPLHF. The CDR3 nucleotides read TGTGCCTGGAGTGCCCACAGCGCACACGAGTCCGGGTTGAGATCACCCCTCCACTTT.

This clonotype was observed many times. V gene TRBV6-1 combines with J gene TRBJ2-2; D unclear. The germline CDR1 and CDR2 sequences are MNHNS and SASEGT. There are 18 residues in the CDR3. Trimming stripped 5 bases from V and 4 bases from J, with 23 bases between. The CDR3, as DNA: TGTGCCAGCAGTAACCTCCCGTACGGAGCTGCGAGCACCGGGGAGCTGTTTTTT. This codes for CASSNLPYGAASTGELFF.

This clonotype was seen many times. The V and J genes are TRBV15 and TRBJ2-3, with no clear D. Germline CDR1 is LNHNV and CDR2 is YYDKDF (reference sequence). CDR3 size: 19 residues. V lost 0 bases to trimming and J lost 0 bases, with 19 bases between them. As DNA, the CDR3 is TGTGCCACCAGCAGAGATCCCGGAATTCGCGGCTCTAGCACAGATACGCAGTATTTT. Protein: CATSRDPGIRGSSTDTQYF.

The table lists this clonotype with many counts. V usage is TRBV20-1 and J usage is TRBJ1-2; TRBD1 matches 8 bases. The CDR3 runs to 11 residues. From germline, CDR1 is DFQATT and CDR2 SNEGSKA (reference sequence). V was clipped by 7 bases and J by 5 bases; unmatched bases: 3. The CDR3 reads CSVRTGYGYTF. As DNA, the CDR3 is TGCAGTGTAAGGACAGGGTATGGCTACACCTTC.

This clonotype has ten or more counts. The rearrangement joins TRBV6-2 or TRBV6-3 to TRBJ2-5; D gene ambiguous. Trimming removed 6 bases at V and 5 bases at J, with 10 bases between. This CDR3 is built from 12 residues. The germline V gene has CDR1 MNHEY and CDR2 SVGEGT. CDR3 coding DNA: TGTGCCAGCAGCGCCTATCGGGAGACCCAGTACTTC. It specifies CASSAYRETQYF.

A few counts support this clonotype. The chain carries TRBV4-3 and TRBJ2-4, with D uncertain. Trimming took 1 base from V and 5 from J, leaving 12 bases between them. From germline, CDR1 is LGHNA and CDR2 YSLEER. The CDR3 covers 15 residues. This CDR3 reads CASSQGASRENIQYF. CDR3 DNA: TGCGCCAGCAGCCAAGGCGCCTCCCGTGAAAACATTCAGTACTTC.

This clonotype was recorded many times. The chain joins TRBV20-1 to TRBJ2-7; tentative D call: TRBD1 (6 bases). The CDR3 is 14 residues long. The germline gives CDR1 DFQATT, CDR2 SNEGSKA (reference sequence). V was trimmed by 3 bases and J by 0 bases, leaving 12 bases between them. Here the CDR3 reads CSASFGQNSYEQYF. Written as DNA, the CDR3 is TGCAGTGCTAGTTTTGGACAGAACTCCTACGAGCAGTACTTC.

About this clonotype: The junction departs from germline at one end; a sequencing error may be responsible. The chain combines TRBV27 with TRBJ2-3; 7 positions agree with TRBD2. The CDR3 extends over 13 amino acids. Germline V gene lookup returns CDR1 MNHEY and CDR2 SMNVEV (reference sequence). The CDR3 spells CASSLLATDTRYF. The CDR3 DNA is TGTGCCAGCAGCCTACTAGCGACAGATACGCGGTATTTT.

The chain carries TRBV5-1 and TRBJ2-2; D is ambiguous. This CDR3 has 15 amino acids. V was shortened by 2 bases and J by 3 bases, with 11 bases between the two germline ends. CDR1 and CDR2 (germline): SGHRS, YFSETQ. CDR3 protein: CASSFSSGHTGELFF. CDR3 in DNA: TGCGCCAGCAGCTTCTCCTCTGGACACACCGGGGAGCTGTTTTTT. Full variable domain (remainder filled in from reference TRBV5-1 and TRBJ2-2): KAGVTQTPRYLIKTRGQQVTLSCSPISGHRSVSWYQQTPGQGLQFLFEYFSETQRNKGNFPGRFSGRQFSNSRSEMNVSTLELGDSALYLCASSFSSGHTGELFFGEGSRLTVL.

This clonotype was found many times. V is TRBV7-6 and J is TRBJ2-5; D gene unclear. The CDR3 spans 13 residues. Deletions cut 2 bases from V and 6 bases from J, with 10 bases between. Germline assignment: CDR1 SGHVS and CDR2 FNYEAQ. The CDR3 reads CASSLYDGKTQYF. CDR3 nucleotide sequence: TGTGCCAGCAGCTTATATGACGGCAAGACCCAGTACTTC.

At least ten counts were recorded for this clonotype. The gene calls are TRBV2 and TRBJ2-5; 8 bases are a match to TRBD2. After removal of 4 bases from V and 5 bases from J, the junction contained 12 bases not matched to a gene. Germline V gives CDR1 SNHLY, CDR2 FYNNEI. The CDR3 runs 16 residues. The CDR3, as DNA: TGTGCCAGCAGTGTCGGTCCGGGACTAGGCGGTGAGACCCAGTACTTC. It yields the protein CASSVGPGLGGETQYF.

This clonotype has ten or more counts. V usage is TRBV7-2 and J usage is TRBJ1-2; D not resolved. Germline CDR1 and CDR2: SGHTA and FQGNSA. The CDR3 consists of 14 residues. The V gene lost 5 bases and the J gene lost 4 bases, with 14 bases spanning the gap. This CDR3 reads CASSPRHAGYGYTF. CDR3 nucleotide sequence: TGTGCCAGCAGCCCTCGACACGCGGGCTATGGCTACACCTTC.

The chain joins TRBV19 to TRBJ1-5; 7 bases are a match to TRBD1. The CDR3 extends over 15 amino acids. Trimming removed 1 base from V and 4 bases from J; junction bases left unmatched: 4. Germline values: CDR1 LNHDA, CDR2 SQIVND (reference sequence). CDR3 sequence: CASSIGAGGNQPQHF. The CDR3 coding sequence is TGTGCCAGTAGTATAGGGGCAGGGGGGAATCAGCCCCAGCATTTT. Supplemented by reference TRBV19 and TRBJ1-5, the full variable domain reads DGGITQSPKYLFRKEGQNVTLSCEQNLNHDAMYWYRQDPGQGLRLIYYSQIVNDFQKGDIAEGYSVSREKKESFPLTVTSAQKNPTAFYLCASSIGAGGNQPQHFGDGTRLSIL.

The table lists this clonotype with a count of one. A clone one base away is much larger, so this may be a read error. The V call is TRBV6-2 or TRBV6-3, the J call TRBJ2-5, with 9 bases identical to TRBD2. The germline CDR1 and CDR2 sequences are MNHEY and SVGEGT. Unmatched junction bases numbered 11, after V lost 10 bases and J lost 8 bases. The CDR3 loop spans 13 amino acids. The CDR3 DNA reads TGTGCCACCCACCTAGCGGGAAACCCCACCCAGTACTTC. Translated, it gives CATHLAGNPTQYF.

This clonotype was observed at least ten times. The gene calls are TRBV12-3 or TRBV12-4 and TRBJ2-7, with D possibly TRBD2 on 6 matching bases. Between the trimmed V and J ends, which lost 6 bases and 1 base, there was a span of 16 bases. The CDR3 is 15 residues long. The CDR3 loop reads CASSTPSRESYEQYF. Written as DNA, the CDR3 is TGTGCCAGCAGCACGCCTAGTCGGGAGTCCTACGAGCAGTACTTC.

The sample holds a few counts of this clonotype. The V gene is TRBV5-8, the J gene TRBJ1-1; D not resolved. Germline loops: CDR1 SGHTS, CDR2 YDEGEE. The CDR3 has 11 amino acids. Trimming stripped 0 bases from V and 11 bases from J, with 8 bases between. CDR3 protein: CASSLVRWAFF. The CDR3 nucleotides read TGTGCCAGCAGCTTGGTCAGATGGGCTTTCTTT.

Many counts were recorded for this clonotype. The CDR3 nucleotides read TGTGCCAGCAGTTTTCGGACTAGCGGGAGCGGGGAGCTGTTTTTT. Its translation is CASSFRTSGSGELFF. The rearrangement joins TRBV2 to TRBJ2-2; TRBD2 aligns across 13 bases. The CDR3 sequence is 15 residues long. J was trimmed by 7 bases and V by 5 bases; bases with no gene match: 4. Germline V CDR1 and CDR2: SNHLY, FYNNEI.

This clonotype was recorded at least ten times. This chain uses TRBV7-8 with TRBJ2-3; TRBD2 matches at 7 bases. This CDR3 has 14 residues. The germline V gene encodes CDR1 SGHVS and CDR2 FQNEAQ. V shed 1 base and J 4 bases; nucleotides not matched to a gene: 2. This chain's CDR3 is CASSLVAGPDTQYF. CDR3 bases: TGTGCCAGCAGCTTAGTAGCGGGCCCAGATACGCAGTATTTT.